This entry lists 29 T cell receptor beta chains sequenced from one sample in a study of blood T cell repertoires in COVID-19. Sequencing was performed with immunoSEQ multiplex PCR; in TCRdb, only in-frame clones are kept and a portion is missing. The sample contains about 260,000 clones, 86% of which appear only once. The source material was PBMCs or T cells enriched from blood (not recorded which). The receptor source for this set is a woman aged 45-60 years who had recovered from COVID-19.

The V gene is TRBV7-2, the J gene TRBJ1-3, with 9 positions matching TRBD1. The V gene end was trimmed by 1 base and the J gene end by 4 bases; junction bases not matched to a gene: 5. The length of the CDR3 is 16 residues. The germline V gene has CDR1 SGHTA and CDR2 FQGNSA. CDR3 in DNA: TGTGCCAGCAGCTTAGGAGGGACAGGGTTAGGAAACACCATATATTTT. This codes for CASSLGGTGLGNTIYF.

CDR3 DNA sequence: TGTGCCTGGACCGGGGGGGTGGTTGACACTGAAGCTTTCTTT. It encodes CAWTGGVVDTEAFF. The V gene is TRBV30, the J gene TRBJ1-1, with D perhaps TRBD1 (5 bases). Between the trimmed V and J ends, which lost 4 bases and 3 bases, there was a span of 15 bases. This CDR3 region has 14 residues. CDR1 GTSNPN and CDR2 SVGIG come from the germline V gene (reference sequence).

V and J are TRBV5-1 and TRBJ1-2, with 8 bases that match TRBD1. Germline V lookup: CDR1 SGHRS, CDR2 YFSETQ. This CDR3 has 15 amino acids. J was trimmed by 5 bases and V by 8 bases; bases with no gene match: 14. The chain's CDR3 is CARADRDPLQYGYTF. The CDR3 nucleotides are TGCGCCAGGGCGGACAGGGACCCTCTCCAATATGGCTACACCTTC.

This chain uses TRBV27 with TRBJ2-3; TRBD1 is a possible D gene (6 bases). This CDR3 has 16 residues. CDR1 and CDR2 (germline): MNHEY, SMNVEV (reference sequence). V was trimmed by 8 bases and J by 2 bases, leaving 20 bases between them. The CDR3 reads CASGYVRGSPTDTQYF. In DNA, the CDR3 is TGTGCCAGCGGATACGTCAGGGGATCCCCCACAGATACGCAGTATTTT.

The chain joins TRBV30 to TRBJ2-3; 10 bases are a match to TRBD2. Germline values: CDR1 GTSNPN, CDR2 SVGIG (reference sequence). The CDR3 spans 15 residues. V lost 5 bases, J lost 0 bases, and 5 bases stayed unmatched. CDR3 DNA: TGTGCCTGGGAGGGACTAGCGAAAAGCACAGATACGCAGTATTTT. It codes for CAWEGLAKSTDTQYF.

This chain connects TRBV5-4 to TRBJ1-3; 11 bases are shared with TRBD1. The CDR3 contains 15 residues. CDR1 SGHNT and CDR2 YYREEE come from the germline V gene (reference sequence). V was clipped by 3 bases and J by 2 bases; unmatched bases: 1. For the CDR3, the DNA is TGTGCCAGCAGCTCGGACAGGGGGCCTGGAAACACCATATATTTT. Residues: CASSSDRGPGNTIYF.

The CDR3 DNA sequence: TGTGCCAGCAGCCGCCGGGACAGCCCCTCTGGGGCCAACGTCCTGACTTTC. Translating gives CASSRRDSPSGANVLTF. The chain uses TRBV7-9 and TRBJ2-6; 7 positions match TRBD1. The CDR3 is 17 amino acids. V lost 5 bases, J lost 0 bases, and 7 bases stayed unmatched. Germline CDR1 and CDR2: SEHNR and FQNEAQ (reference sequence).

The rearrangement joins TRBV4-2 to TRBJ2-7, with D possibly matching TRBD2 (6 bases). Per the germline V gene, CDR1 is LGHNA and CDR2 is YNFKEQ. Trimming cost V 6 bases and J 2 bases, with 17 bases left between them. CDR3 length: 15 residues. CDR3 residues: CASRQRAEGTYEQYF. The CDR3 coding sequence is TGTGCCAGCAGGCAGAGGGCGGAGGGCACCTACGAGCAGTACTTC.

The chain employs TRBV7-3 and TRBJ2-2, with 8 bases lining up with TRBD1. Germline V gene lookup returns CDR1 SGHTA and CDR2 FQGTGA. This CDR3 is built from 16 residues. The V gene end was trimmed by 5 bases and the J gene end by 1 base; junction bases not matched to a gene: 6. CDR3 coding DNA: TGTGCCAGCAGCACCCGGACAGGGATGAACACCGGGGAGCTGTTTTTT. As protein: CASSTRTGMNTGELFF.

This chain connects TRBV11-3 to TRBJ2-2; TRBD1 matches 9 bases. The CDR3 spans 16 residues. The germline CDR1 and CDR2 sequences are SGHNT and YENEEA. The V gene end was trimmed by 5 bases and the J gene end by 6 bases; junction bases not matched to a gene: 10. The DNA of the CDR3 is TGTGCCAGCAGCCCACAGGGGGCGCATAAGTCCGGGGAGCTGTTTTTT. It codes for CASSPQGAHKSGELFF.

This clone was seen only a few times. The rearrangement joins TRBV9 to TRBJ1-1; 7 nucleotides match TRBD1. J gave up 0 bases and V 6 bases, and 5 bases lay outside the gene matches. The CDR3 is 14 residues long. The germline gives CDR1 SGDLS, CDR2 YYNGEE. CDR3 sequence: CASTPQGMNTEAFF. The DNA for the CDR3 is TGTGCCAGCACCCCACAGGGGATGAACACTGAAGCTTTCTTT.

This chain uses TRBV30 with TRBJ1-2, with D unresolved. This CDR3 has 15 amino acids. Per the germline V gene, CDR1 is GTSNPN and CDR2 is SVGIG (reference sequence). V dropped 0 bases and J dropped 4 bases, with 15 bases sitting between them. The CDR3 nucleotides are TGTGCCTGGAGTGTAGCGGCTGTAGGGCTCTATGGCTACACCTTC. This translates into CAWSVAAVGLYGYTF.

A remark on this clone: Because the CDR3 is missing its conserved closing phenylalanine or tryptophan, this is likely a read error. The limits of the CDR3 on the DNA are not certain, so only TCRdb's listed CDR3 is given. V and J are TRBV5-3 and TRBJ1-5; the D call of TRBD1 is as the table states it, not checked on the DNA. TRBV5-3 carries the ORF label, with uncertain function. The CDR3 extends over 15 residues, inclusive of both ends. CDR3 protein: CARSLGEGTGKFSFE.

The chain couples TRBV28 to TRBJ1-2, with 8 nucleotides matching TRBD1. Germline V gene data show CDR1 as MDHEN and CDR2 as SYDVKM. V dropped 3 bases and J dropped 4; count of bases not matched to a gene: 7. This CDR3 contains 15 residues. CDR3 sequence: CASSFPGGAGYGYTF. The CDR3 nucleotides read TGTGCCAGCAGTTTCCCAGGGGGCGCCGGCTATGGCTACACCTTC.

This clone was counted a single time. CDR3 bases: TGTGCCAGCTCACCAATCTCGGGCTCTGGAAACACCATATATTTT. Residues: CASSPISGSGNTIYF. V is TRBV18 and J is TRBJ1-3; D is unclear. The V and J ends lost 2 bases and 0 bases respectively, with 8 bases between them. Germline V gene sequence: CDR1 KGHSH, CDR2 LQKENI. The CDR3 length is 15 residues.

This rearrangement joins TRBV5-6 to TRBJ2-3; TRBD1 aligns across 12 bases. CDR3 size: 15 residues. With V trimmed by 3 bases and J by 6 bases, 5 bases remained unmatched. Germline loops: CDR1 SGHDT, CDR2 YYEEEE. CDR3 DNA: TGTGCCAGCAGCTATGGGACAGGGGGCTTTGATACGCAGTATTTT. Translation: CASSYGTGGFDTQYF. Based on the CDR3 plus reference TRBV5-6 and TRBJ2-3, the full variable domain is DAGVTQSPTHLIKTRGQQVTLRCSPKSGHDTVSWYQQALGQGPQFIFQYYEEEERQRGNFPDRFSGHQFPNYSSELNVNALLLGDSALYLCASSYGTGGFDTQYFGPGTRLTVL.

The chain couples TRBV5-1 to TRBJ1-1, with a weak D call TRBD1 (6 bases). This CDR3 contains 13 residues. CDR1 and CDR2 (germline): SGHRS, YFSETQ. Between the trimmed V and J ends, which lost 4 bases and 1 base, there was a span of 8 bases. Written as DNA, the CDR3 is TGCGCCAGCAGCCCGGGACAGAACACTGAAGCTTTCTTT. Translated, it gives CASSPGQNTEAFF.

This clone has a handful of counts. The CDR3 DNA follows: TGTGCCAGTAGTATCGCGGGCTCACCCCTCCACTTT. Translating it yields CASSIAGSPLHF. The chain joins TRBV19 to TRBJ1-6; D ambiguous. CDR1 and CDR2 from the germline V gene are LNHDA and SQIVND (reference sequence). The CDR3 runs to 12 residues. Trimming took off 3 bases at V and 10 bases at J, with 7 bases between the two ends.

The V and J genes are TRBV18 and TRBJ2-5; D gene ambiguous. V lost 4 bases and J 1 base, leaving 7 bases between the germline ends. The CDR3 loop spans 13 amino acids. Germline CDR1 KGHSH, CDR2 LQKENI. In nucleotides, the CDR3 is TGTGCCAGCTCACTGGGCAGCCAAGAGACCCAGTACTTC. Amino acid sequence: CASSLGSQETQYF.

The table lists this clone with a count of one. This chain links TRBV27 with TRBJ1-4, with 7 bases identical to TRBD1. Trimming at V came to 5 bases and at J to 10 bases, leaving 7 bases not matched to a gene. The germline V gene has CDR1 MNHEY and CDR2 SMNVEV (reference sequence). The CDR3 spans 13 residues. The CDR3 sequence is CASSRQGPGKLFF. In nucleotides, the CDR3 is TGTGCCAGCAGTCGACAGGGCCCGGGAAAACTGTTTTTT.

The chain uses TRBV7-9 and TRBJ2-7, with D hard to call. Trimming cost V 4 bases and J 0 bases, with 7 bases left between them. The CDR3 is made up of 13 amino acids. CDR1 is SEHNR, CDR2 FQNEAQ, per germline (reference sequence). Here the CDR3 DNA reads TGTGCCAGCAGCTACTCTAACTCCTACGAGCAGTACTTC. Its protein is CASSYSNSYEQYF.

The genes are TRBV7-2 and TRBJ1-6; possible D gene TRBD1, 5 bases. The CDR3 contains 16 residues. The V gene lost 3 bases and the J gene lost 8 bases, with 17 bases spanning the gap. From germline, CDR1 is SGHTA and CDR2 FQGNSA. Written as DNA, the CDR3 is TGTGCCAGCAGCTTGGGGGGGACTATCCCCGATTCACCCCTCCACTTT. This encodes CASSLGGTIPDSPLHF.

The rearrangement links TRBV7-2 to TRBJ2-7, with D possibly matching TRBD2 (5 bases). Per the germline V gene, CDR1 is SGHTA and CDR2 is FQGNSA. The CDR3 is 15 residues long. V dropped 5 bases and J dropped 6 bases, with 20 bases sitting between them. The chain's CDR3 is CASSLDLGSGGEQYF. The DNA of the CDR3 is TGTGCCAGCAGCCTAGATCTGGGGAGCGGAGGCGAGCAGTACTTC.

J is TRBJ2-5 and V is TRBV30, with D unresolved. V lost 2 bases to trimming and J lost 7 bases, with 11 bases between them. Germline lookup yields CDR1 GTSNPN and CDR2 SVGIG (reference sequence). The CDR3 has 12 amino acids. As DNA, the CDR3 is TGTGCCTGGAGTTACCCGGGTGGGACCCAGTACTTC. This gives the protein CAWSYPGGTQYF.

V gene TRBV7-8 combines with J gene TRBJ2-1, with 8 bases matching TRBD2. The CDR3 extends over 18 amino acids. With V trimmed by 2 bases and J by 4 bases, 13 bases remained unmatched. CDR1 is SGHVS, CDR2 FQNEAQ, per germline. The CDR3 DNA is TGTGCCAGCAGCTTAATTAAGAGGTATAGCGGGGAGTACAATGAGCAGTTCTTC. Translating gives CASSLIKRYSGEYNEQFF.

Regarding this clone: At one end, the junction sequence differs from germline, possibly due to a read error. The chain is built from TRBV24-1 and TRBJ2-7; D unresolved. Germline V CDR1 and CDR2: KGHDR, SFDVKD. This CDR3 region has 16 residues. CDR3 coding DNA: TGTGCCACCACCCGACGAGGAATGGAACGGAGCTACGAGCGGTACTTC. The encoded protein is CATTRRGMERSYERYF.

The rearrangement uses TRBV7-6 and TRBJ1-2, with 10 nucleotides matching TRBD1. Germline V gives CDR1 SGHVS, CDR2 FNYEAQ. The V and J ends lost 5 bases and 4 bases, in that order; junction bases with no gene match: 1. The CDR3 sequence is 13 residues long. CDR3 sequence (DNA): TGTGCCAGCAGCGACAGGGGGCTCTATGGCTACACCTTC. As protein: CASSDRGLYGYTF.

This chain connects TRBV5-1 to TRBJ1-2, with no clear D. The V end lost 0 bases, the J end lost 6 bases, and 9 bases lay between the germline ends. CDR1 and CDR2 (germline): SGHRS, YFSETQ. This CDR3 contains 13 residues. The CDR3 here is CASSLAVPDGYTF. DNA of the CDR3: TGCGCCAGCAGCTTGGCTGTGCCGGATGGCTACACCTTC.

The rearrangement uses TRBV24-1 and TRBJ2-1, with 7 bases aligning to TRBD2. This CDR3 spans 14 amino acids. The trim removed 4 bases at V and 9 bases at J, leaving 8 bases unmatched. Per the germline V gene, CDR1 is KGHDR and CDR2 is SFDVKD. Here the CDR3 reads CATSERAGAREQFF. As DNA, the CDR3 is TGTGCCACCAGTGAGCGGGCGGGAGCCCGTGAGCAGTTCTTC.